A selection of T cell receptor beta chains follows, all from one sample in a study of T cells after yellow fever vaccination. TCRdb reprocessed the 5' RACE reads via MiXCR and lists one record per CDR3 protein. The sample holds about 220,000 distinct CDR3 sequences, around 3.1% seen once. The source was CD4+ T cells sorted from PBMCs, collected 10 days after the yellow fever booster vaccination. The source of these receptors is a man aged 18 to 29 who received the YFV17D yellow fever vaccine. Each CDR3 is given with its conserved first and last residue. The order of the fields is J gene, V gene, CDR3 protein.

J: TRBJ1-2
V: TRBV4-1
CDR3: CASSQVRGSGRYTF

J: TRBJ2-3
V: TRBV18
CDR3: CASSPMDVADTQYF

J: TRBJ2-7
V: TRBV12-3/TRBV12-4
CDR3: CASSFTSGGTYEQYF

J: TRBJ2-7
V: TRBV5-6
CDR3: CASSPRPSSYEQYF

J: TRBJ2-3
V: TRBV11-2
CDR3: CASSPLRGGGADTQYF

J: TRBJ2-1
V: TRBV6-5
CDR3: CASSYAGTGHNEQFF

J: TRBJ2-2
V: TRBV7-7
CDR3: CASRPDRDTGELFF

J: TRBJ1-1
V: TRBV5-1
CDR3: CASSFLPSRWAGRQVEAFF

J: TRBJ1-3
V: TRBV12-3/TRBV12-4
CDR3: CASSARHRGIRYDSGNTIYF

J: TRBJ2-1
V: TRBV4-1
CDR3: CASSQELAGLSEQFF

J: TRBJ1-4
V: TRBV6-5
CDR3: CASSYKVGEKLFF

J: TRBJ2-5
V: TRBV2
CDR3: CASSENRGETQYF

J: TRBJ2-1
V: TRBV7-9
CDR3: CASSLYGREVEQFF

J: TRBJ2-7
V: TRBV6-5
CDR3: CASSYRFIGTASYEQYF

J: TRBJ2-1
V: TRBV10-3
CDR3: CAIRAGNNEQFF

J: TRBJ2-3
V: TRBV9
CDR3: CASSVSTAGGQYF

J: TRBJ1-1
V: TRBV7-9
CDR3: CASSFAGTEAFF

J: TRBJ2-7
V: TRBV21-1
CDR3: CASTPGQFISYEQYF

J: TRBJ1-5
V: TRBV27
CDR3: CASSLSYSNQPQHF

J: TRBJ2-3
V: TRBV5-1
CDR3: CASSLPGGTYTDTQYF

J: TRBJ2-1
V: TRBV20-1
CDR3: CSARTSGGAGSSYNEQFF

J: TRBJ2-5
V: TRBV5-1
CDR3: CASSLLAGDQETQYF

J: TRBJ2-7
V: TRBV2
CDR3: CASRPTSGEQYF

J: TRBJ1-2
V: TRBV7-2
CDR3: CASSLNRGTVSLPIGYTF

J: TRBJ1-1
V: TRBV18
CDR3: CASSPQHTEAFF

J: TRBJ2-1
V: TRBV5-4
CDR3: CASSSTLAGGRNEQFF

J: TRBJ2-3
V: TRBV11-2
CDR3: CASSFSRGGTDTQYF

J: TRBJ1-2
V: TRBV28
CDR3: CASRPSQGPLVSYTF

J: TRBJ2-3
V: TRBV5-1
CDR3: CASSAEGTDTQYF

J: TRBJ1-1
V: TRBV7-9
CDR3: CASSTGRTEAFF

J: TRBJ2-7
V: TRBV3-1
CDR3: CASSQALAGSYEQYF

J: TRBJ1-5
V: TRBV5-1
CDR3: CASSLDGNSNQPQHF

J: TRBJ2-3
V: TRBV5-4
CDR3: CASSLATRTDTQYF

J: TRBJ2-7
V: TRBV15
CDR3: CATSRDRSGGYSYEQYF

J: TRBJ2-1
V: TRBV20-1
CDR3: CSATPSVKNEQFF

J: TRBJ2-7
V: TRBV6-2/TRBV6-3
CDR3: CASRIQGYEQYF

J: TRBJ2-7
V: TRBV12-3/TRBV12-4
CDR3: CASSLLGVGVQYF

J: TRBJ1-1
V: TRBV18
CDR3: CASSPLARDTEAFF

J: TRBJ2-1
V: TRBV10-3
CDR3: CAISEGRSGWFF

J: TRBJ1-1
V: TRBV7-9
CDR3: CATMGQVNTEAFF

J: TRBJ2-7
V: TRBV18
CDR3: CASSPLVGSLAYEQYF

J: TRBJ1-2
V: TRBV20-1
CDR3: CSARDLQRYGYTF

J: TRBJ2-2
V: TRBV24-1
CDR3: CATSDPGTGFTGELFF

J: TRBJ2-5
V: TRBV10-3
CDR3: CAISGGRDGALETQYF

J: TRBJ1-1
V: TRBV20-1
CDR3: CSARVRETEAFF

J: TRBJ1-5
V: TRBV10-2
CDR3: CASSEDYQPQHF

J: TRBJ2-2
V: TRBV19
CDR3: CASKGRQASFGTGELFF

J: TRBJ1-2
V: TRBV7-9
CDR3: CASSLERVGGYTF

J: TRBJ2-5
V: TRBV5-1
CDR3: CASSFEGAETQYF

J: TRBJ1-2
V: TRBV7-2
CDR3: CASSSVSEYGYTF

J: TRBJ2-1
V: TRBV18
CDR3: CASSPPGLSGNEQFF

J: TRBJ2-3
V: TRBV4-1
CDR3: CASSQDDRGTDTQYF

J: TRBJ1-2
V: TRBV6-2/TRBV6-3
CDR3: CASSYSTWYYGYTF

J: TRBJ1-5
V: TRBV7-2
CDR3: CASSFWGRPSQPQHF